Listed below are T cell receptor beta chains from one sample, sequenced in a study of CD8 T cells in ankylosing spondylitis. TCRdb used MiXCR to reprocess the 5' RACE reads, holding one entry per CDR3 protein. This table holds 100,000 to 150,000 distinct CDR3 sequences, 12% to 15% found once. The source material was blood, either unsorted or a sorted T cell fraction (not recorded which). These receptors were taken from a female donor with ankylosing spondylitis or in good health (not recorded which). CDR3s include the opening cysteine and the closing phenylalanine or tryptophan. D genes are given only for firm matches. Not every row has a clone size; where given, it reads once, few, many or a size class.

v_gene: TRBV5-1; d_gene: .; j_gene: TRBJ1-2; abundance: few; CDR3aa: CASSLGEAGGYTF; CDR3nt: TGCGCCAGCAGCTTGGGTGAGGCGGGTGGCTACACCTTC
v_gene: TRBV20-1; d_gene: .; j_gene: TRBJ2-7; abundance: many; CDR3aa: CSALGGSYEQYF; CDR3nt: TGCAGTGCTTTGGGCGGGTCCTACGAGCAGTACTTC
v_gene: TRBV20-1; d_gene: .; j_gene: TRBJ2-2; abundance: many; CDR3aa: CSARNAGPRSTGELFF; CDR3nt: TGCAGTGCTAGAAACGCTGGTCCTCGTAGCACCGGGGAGCTGTTTTTT
v_gene: TRBV5-1; d_gene: .; j_gene: TRBJ1-1; abundance: few; CDR3aa: CASSLGGGTTEAFF; CDR3nt: TGCGCCAGCAGCTTGGGTGGGGGAACCACTGAAGCTTTCTTT
v_gene: TRBV6-5; d_gene: .; j_gene: TRBJ1-2; abundance: .; CDR3aa: CASRPNRSGYTF; CDR3nt: TGTGCCAGCAGACCCAACAGGTCTGGCTACACCTTC
v_gene: TRBV7-2; d_gene: TRBD1; j_gene: TRBJ1-5; abundance: many; CDR3aa: CASSPTGSNQPQHF; CDR3nt: TGTGCCAGCAGCCCGACAGGGAGCAATCAGCCCCAGCATTTT
v_gene: TRBV6-1; d_gene: .; j_gene: TRBJ1-2; abundance: many; CDR3aa: CASAVDAGTLGYTF; CDR3nt: TGTGCCAGCGCGGTTGATGCCGGGACGCTCGGCTACACCTTC
v_gene: TRBV19; d_gene: TRBD1; j_gene: TRBJ1-2; abundance: many; CDR3aa: CASSPRTGGGYGYTF; CDR3nt: TGTGCCAGTAGTCCACGGACAGGGGGTGGCTATGGCTACACCTTC
v_gene: TRBV9; d_gene: TRBD1; j_gene: TRBJ1-6; abundance: .; CDR3aa: CASSGGQGSSPLHF; CDR3nt: TGTGCCAGCAGCGGCGGACAGGGTAGCTCACCCCTCCACTTT
v_gene: TRBV6-2/TRBV6-3; d_gene: TRBD2; j_gene: TRBJ2-3; abundance: many; CDR3aa: CASRWTSGITDTQYF; CDR3nt: TGTGCCAGCAGATGGACTAGCGGAATCACAGATACGCAGTATTTT
v_gene: TRBV14; d_gene: .; j_gene: TRBJ2-4; abundance: many; CDR3aa: CASSQDLGRTNIQYF; CDR3nt: TGTGCCAGCAGCCAAGATTTAGGCAGAACAAACATTCAGTACTTC
v_gene: TRBV12-3/TRBV12-4; d_gene: TRBD2; j_gene: TRBJ2-5; abundance: .; CDR3aa: CASSLAGDSQETQYF; CDR3nt: TGTGCCAGCAGTTTGGCGGGGGATTCACAAGAGACCCAGTACTTC
v_gene: TRBV21-1; d_gene: .; j_gene: TRBJ2-1; abundance: .; CDR3aa: CVSSQGGGSGGRNNEQFF; CDR3nt: TGTGTCAGCAGCCAGGGGGGAGGTAGCGGGGGGCGAAACAATGAGCAGTTCTTC
v_gene: TRBV15; d_gene: .; j_gene: TRBJ2-1; abundance: few; CDR3aa: CATSTPTGVSYNEQFF; CDR3nt: TGTGCCACCAGCACCCCCACGGGAGTGAGCTACAATGAGCAGTTCTTC
v_gene: TRBV12-3/TRBV12-4; d_gene: TRBD1; j_gene: TRBJ1-5; abundance: many; CDR3aa: CASSSWDRGVGQPQHF; CDR3nt: TGTGCCAGCAGTTCATGGGACAGGGGGGTTGGTCAGCCCCAGCATTTT
v_gene: TRBV5-6; d_gene: .; j_gene: TRBJ2-7; abundance: few; CDR3aa: CASSLPIGRTRTYEQYF; CDR3nt: TGTGCCAGCAGCCTGCCGATCGGGAGAACCCGAACCTACGAGCAGTACTTC
v_gene: TRBV5-5; d_gene: .; j_gene: TRBJ2-2; abundance: few; CDR3aa: CASSLNYGFPTGELFF; CDR3nt: TGTGCCAGCAGCTTGAATTACGGGTTTCCCACCGGGGAGCTGTTTTTT
v_gene: TRBV5-4; d_gene: .; j_gene: TRBJ1-2; abundance: .; CDR3aa: CASSPTSDYGYTF; CDR3nt: TGTGCCAGCAGCCCGACATCCGACTATGGCTACACCTTC
v_gene: TRBV7-2; d_gene: TRBD1; j_gene: TRBJ2-3; abundance: .; CDR3aa: CASSLAATGGVDTQYF; CDR3nt: TGTGCCAGCAGCTTAGCTGCGACAGGGGGAGTAGATACGCAGTATTTT
v_gene: TRBV11-2; d_gene: TRBD1; j_gene: TRBJ2-7; abundance: .; CDR3aa: CASSSRDRLSYEQYF; CDR3nt: TGTGCCAGCAGCTCCCGGGACAGACTCTCCTACGAGCAGTACTTC
v_gene: TRBV11-1; d_gene: TRBD2; j_gene: TRBJ2-3; abundance: .; CDR3aa: CASSFALRGLAASSTDTQYF; CDR3nt: TGTGCCAGCAGCTTCGCGTTAAGGGGACTAGCGGCCTCTAGCACAGATACGCAGTATTTT
v_gene: TRBV20-1; d_gene: TRBD2; j_gene: TRBJ2-1; abundance: few; CDR3aa: CSASGLAGGLRYNEQFF; CDR3nt: TGCAGTGCTAGTGGACTAGCGGGAGGCCTACGTTACAATGAGCAGTTCTTC
v_gene: TRBV20-1; d_gene: .; j_gene: TRBJ1-5; abundance: many; CDR3aa: CSARGQSNQPQHF; CDR3nt: TGCAGTGCTAGAGGACAGAGCAATCAGCCCCAGCATTTT
v_gene: TRBV11-2; d_gene: .; j_gene: TRBJ1-1; abundance: .; CDR3aa: CASSLRFGDPNTEAFF; CDR3nt: TGTGCCAGCAGCTTACGCTTTGGGGACCCGAACACTGAAGCTTTCTTT
v_gene: TRBV12-3/TRBV12-4; d_gene: TRBD2; j_gene: TRBJ2-1; abundance: many; CDR3aa: CASSPRTRGYNEQFF; CDR3nt: TGTGCCAGCAGTCCCCGGACTAGAGGCTACAATGAGCAGTTCTTC
v_gene: TRBV29-1; d_gene: TRBD1; j_gene: TRBJ2-5; abundance: .; CDR3aa: CSVERGPQETQYF; CDR3nt: TGCAGCGTTGAGAGGGGGCCCCAAGAGACCCAGTACTTC
v_gene: TRBV12-3/TRBV12-4; d_gene: TRBD1; j_gene: TRBJ2-2; abundance: many; CDR3aa: CASSLGTGSNTGELFF; CDR3nt: TGTGCCAGCAGCCTAGGGACAGGATCGAACACCGGGGAGCTGTTTTTT
v_gene: TRBV29-1; d_gene: .; j_gene: TRBJ1-2; abundance: few; CDR3aa: CSARGLNNYGYTF; CDR3nt: TGCAGCGCCAGGGGATTAAATAACTATGGCTACACCTTC
v_gene: TRBV6-5; d_gene: TRBD1; j_gene: TRBJ1-2; abundance: many; CDR3aa: CASSSTGAVWGYTF; CDR3nt: TGTGCCAGCAGTTCTACAGGGGCTGTATGGGGCTACACCTTC
v_gene: TRBV6-1; d_gene: .; j_gene: TRBJ1-2; abundance: .; CDR3aa: CASSEAPGTPYGYTF; CDR3nt: TGTGCCAGCAGTGAAGCACCTGGGACCCCCTATGGCTACACCTTC
v_gene: TRBV28; d_gene: .; j_gene: TRBJ2-3; abundance: many; CDR3aa: CASSLPVTGTDTQYF; CDR3nt: TGTGCCAGCAGTTTACCTGTCACGGGCACAGATACGCAGTATTTT